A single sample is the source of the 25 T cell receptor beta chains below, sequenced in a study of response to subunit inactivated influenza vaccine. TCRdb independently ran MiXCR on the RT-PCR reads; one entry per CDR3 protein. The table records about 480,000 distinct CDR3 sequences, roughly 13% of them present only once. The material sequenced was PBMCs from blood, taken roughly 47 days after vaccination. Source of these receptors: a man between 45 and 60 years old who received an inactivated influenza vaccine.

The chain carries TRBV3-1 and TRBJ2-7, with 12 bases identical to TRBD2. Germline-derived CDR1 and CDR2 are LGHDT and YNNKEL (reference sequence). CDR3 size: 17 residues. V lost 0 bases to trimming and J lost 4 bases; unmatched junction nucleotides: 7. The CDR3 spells CASSQEYMGLAGYEQYF. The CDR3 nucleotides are TGTGCCAGCAGCCAAGAGTATATGGGACTAGCGGGTTACGAGCAGTACTTC.

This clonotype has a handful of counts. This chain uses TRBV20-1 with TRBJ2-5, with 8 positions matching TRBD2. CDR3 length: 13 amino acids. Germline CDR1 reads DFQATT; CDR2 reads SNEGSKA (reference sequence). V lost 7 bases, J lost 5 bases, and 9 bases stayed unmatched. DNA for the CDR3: TGCAGTGGCCCGGGACTAGGTAGTGAGACCCAGTACTTC. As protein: CSGPGLGSETQYF.

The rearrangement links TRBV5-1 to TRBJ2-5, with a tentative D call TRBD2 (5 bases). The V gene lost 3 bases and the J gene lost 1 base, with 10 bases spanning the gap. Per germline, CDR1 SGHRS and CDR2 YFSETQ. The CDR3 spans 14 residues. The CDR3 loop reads CASSSEGVQETQYF. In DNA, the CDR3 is TGCGCCAGCAGCTCAGAGGGCGTCCAAGAGACCCAGTACTTC.

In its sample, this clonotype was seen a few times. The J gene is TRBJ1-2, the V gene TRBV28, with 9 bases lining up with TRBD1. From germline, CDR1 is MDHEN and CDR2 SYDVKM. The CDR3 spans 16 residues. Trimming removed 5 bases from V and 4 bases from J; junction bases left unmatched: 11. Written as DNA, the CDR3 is TGTGCCAGCAGTCCCACAGGGGGCCCTAACCTCTATGGCTACACCTTC. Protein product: CASSPTGGPNLYGYTF.

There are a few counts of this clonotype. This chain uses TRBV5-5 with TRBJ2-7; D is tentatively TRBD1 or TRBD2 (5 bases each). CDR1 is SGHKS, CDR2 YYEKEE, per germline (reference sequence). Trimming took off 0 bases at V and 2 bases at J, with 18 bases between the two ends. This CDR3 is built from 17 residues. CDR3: CASSLVGEGEKTYEQYF. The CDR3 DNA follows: TGTGCCAGCAGCTTGGTGGGGGAAGGAGAGAAAACCTACGAGCAGTACTTC.

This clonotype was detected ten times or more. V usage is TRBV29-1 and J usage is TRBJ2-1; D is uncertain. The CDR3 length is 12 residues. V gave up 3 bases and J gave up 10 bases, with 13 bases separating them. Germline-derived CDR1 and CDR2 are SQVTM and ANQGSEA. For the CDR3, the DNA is TGCAGCGTTGACGCAGTACTGGGAGAGCAGTTCTTC. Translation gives CSVDAVLGEQFF.

CDR3: CASSYGGLASYNEQFF. In nucleotides, the CDR3 is TGTGCCAGCAGCTACGGCGGACTAGCCTCCTACAATGAGCAGTTCTTC. J is TRBJ2-1 and V is TRBV7-6; 8 bases map to TRBD2. The CDR3 sequence is 16 residues long. V dropped 4 bases and J dropped 0; count of bases not matched to a gene: 5. From germline, CDR1 is SGHVS and CDR2 FNYEAQ.

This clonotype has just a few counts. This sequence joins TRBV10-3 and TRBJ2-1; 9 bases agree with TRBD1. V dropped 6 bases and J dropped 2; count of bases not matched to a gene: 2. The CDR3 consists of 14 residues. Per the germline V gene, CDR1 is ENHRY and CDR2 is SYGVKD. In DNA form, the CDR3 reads TGTGCCATCAGGGACAGGGGAACCTACAATGAGCAGTTCTTC. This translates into CAIRDRGTYNEQFF.

DNA of the CDR3: TGCGCCAGCAGCCAAGATGGGGCGGGCAGGGGGGTTGGAGAGACCCAGTACTTC. Amino acid sequence: CASSQDGAGRGVGETQYF. V gene TRBV4-3 combines with J gene TRBJ2-5, with D possibly TRBD1 on 7 matching bases. This CDR3 is 18 amino acids long. Between the trimmed V and J ends, which lost 0 bases and 4 bases, there was a span of 21 bases. Germline V gene sequence: CDR1 LGHNA, CDR2 YSLEER.

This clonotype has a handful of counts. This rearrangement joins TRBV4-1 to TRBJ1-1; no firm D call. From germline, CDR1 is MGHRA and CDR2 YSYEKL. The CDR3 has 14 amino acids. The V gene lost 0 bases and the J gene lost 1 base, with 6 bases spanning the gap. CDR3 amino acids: CASSQDPWNTEAFF. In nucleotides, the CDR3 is TGCGCCAGCAGCCAAGATCCCTGGAACACTGAAGCTTTCTTT.

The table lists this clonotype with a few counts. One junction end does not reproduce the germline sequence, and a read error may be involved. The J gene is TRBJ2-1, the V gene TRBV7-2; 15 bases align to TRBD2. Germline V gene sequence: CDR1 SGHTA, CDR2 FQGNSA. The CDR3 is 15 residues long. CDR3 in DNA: TGTGCCAGCAGCTTAGTGGGACTAGCGGGGGGCCCCACGATCTTC. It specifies CASSLVGLAGGPTIF.

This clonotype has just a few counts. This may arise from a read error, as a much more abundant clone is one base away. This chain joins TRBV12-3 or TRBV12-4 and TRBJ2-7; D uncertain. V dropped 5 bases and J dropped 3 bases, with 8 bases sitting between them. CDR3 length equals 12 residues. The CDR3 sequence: CASSPTHYEQYF. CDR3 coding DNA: TGTGCCAGCAGTCCCACCCACTACGAGCAGTACTTC.

The CDR3 DNA reads as TGCAGTGCTAGAGATGCGGAGGGCGAGGGGGAGCTGTTTTTT. Translating it yields CSARDAEGEGELFF. This chain joins TRBV20-1 and TRBJ2-2, with D tentatively TRBD2 (6 bases). Germline V gene data show CDR1 as DFQATT and CDR2 as SNEGSKA (reference sequence). V lost 0 bases, J lost 8 bases, and 13 bases lay in between. This CDR3 spans 14 amino acids.

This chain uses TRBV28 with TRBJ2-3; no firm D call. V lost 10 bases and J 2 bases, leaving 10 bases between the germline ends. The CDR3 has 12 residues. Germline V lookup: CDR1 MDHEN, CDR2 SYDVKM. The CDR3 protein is CAIGDSTDTQYF. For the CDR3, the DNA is TGTGCCATTGGCGATTCCACAGATACGCAGTATTTT.

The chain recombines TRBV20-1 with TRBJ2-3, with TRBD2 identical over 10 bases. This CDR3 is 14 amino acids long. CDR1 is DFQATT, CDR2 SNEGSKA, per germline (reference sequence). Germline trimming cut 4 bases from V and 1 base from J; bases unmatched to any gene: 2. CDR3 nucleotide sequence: TGCAGTGCTATCACTAGCGGGGGCACAGATACGCAGTATTTT. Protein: CSAITSGGTDTQYF.

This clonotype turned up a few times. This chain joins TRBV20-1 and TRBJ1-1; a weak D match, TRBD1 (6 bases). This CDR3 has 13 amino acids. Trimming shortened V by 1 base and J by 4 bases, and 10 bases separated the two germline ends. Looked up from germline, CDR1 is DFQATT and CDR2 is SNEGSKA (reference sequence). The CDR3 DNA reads TGCAGTGCTAGAGTAATAGGGGGCACTGAAGCTTTCTTT. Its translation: CSARVIGGTEAFF.

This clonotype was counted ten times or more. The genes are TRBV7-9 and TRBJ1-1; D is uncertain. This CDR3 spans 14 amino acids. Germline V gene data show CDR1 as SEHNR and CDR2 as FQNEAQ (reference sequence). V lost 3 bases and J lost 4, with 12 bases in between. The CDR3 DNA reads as TGTGCCAGCAGCTTGCGAGGCCCACCCACTGAAGCTTTCTTT. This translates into CASSLRGPPTEAFF. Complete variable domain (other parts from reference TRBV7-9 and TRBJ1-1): DTGVSQNPRHKITKRGQNVTFRCDPISEHNRLYWYRQTLGQGPEFLTYFQNEAQLEKSRLLSDRFSAERPKGSFSTLEIQRTEQGDSAMYLCASSLRGPPTEAFFGQGTRLTVV.

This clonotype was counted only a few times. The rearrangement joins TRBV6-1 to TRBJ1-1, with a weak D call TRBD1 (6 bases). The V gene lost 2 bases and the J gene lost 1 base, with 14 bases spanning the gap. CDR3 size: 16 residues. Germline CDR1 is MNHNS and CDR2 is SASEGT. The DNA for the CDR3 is TGTGCCAGCAGTGAAATATTAGGGGGACCGAACACTGAAGCTTTCTTT. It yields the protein CASSEILGGPNTEAFF.

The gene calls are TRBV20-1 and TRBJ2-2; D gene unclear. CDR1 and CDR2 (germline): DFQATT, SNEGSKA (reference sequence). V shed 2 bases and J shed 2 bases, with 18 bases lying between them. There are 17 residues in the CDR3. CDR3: CSARLPLGKSNTGELFF. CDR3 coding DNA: TGCAGTGCTAGATTGCCTTTAGGGAAAAGTAACACCGGGGAGCTGTTTTTT.

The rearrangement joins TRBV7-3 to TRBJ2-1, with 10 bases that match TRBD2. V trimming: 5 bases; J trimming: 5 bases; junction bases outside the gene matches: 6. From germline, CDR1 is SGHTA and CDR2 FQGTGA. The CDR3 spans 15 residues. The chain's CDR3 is CASSPGLAENNEQFF. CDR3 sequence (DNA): TGTGCCAGCAGCCCCGGACTAGCGGAGAACAATGAGCAGTTCTTC.

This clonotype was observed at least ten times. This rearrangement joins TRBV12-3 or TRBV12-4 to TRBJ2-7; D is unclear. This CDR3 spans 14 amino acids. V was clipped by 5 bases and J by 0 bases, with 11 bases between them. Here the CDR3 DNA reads TGTGCCAGCAGTCCTCAGGCTCACTCCTACGAGCAGTACTTC. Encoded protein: CASSPQAHSYEQYF.

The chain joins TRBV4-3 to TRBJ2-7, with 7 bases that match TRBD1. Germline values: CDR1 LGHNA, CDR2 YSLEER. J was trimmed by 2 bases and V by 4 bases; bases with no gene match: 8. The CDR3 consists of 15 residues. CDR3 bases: TGCGCCAGCAGCCCAAACGCACAGGGGCCCTACGAGCAGTACTTC. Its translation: CASSPNAQGPYEQYF.

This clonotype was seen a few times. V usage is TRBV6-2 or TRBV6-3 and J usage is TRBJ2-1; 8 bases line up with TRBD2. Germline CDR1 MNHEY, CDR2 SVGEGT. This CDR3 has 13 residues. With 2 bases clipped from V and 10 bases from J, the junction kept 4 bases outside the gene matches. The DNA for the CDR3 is TGTGCCAGCAGTTACCCCGGGAGGGTGGAGCAGTTCTTC. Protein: CASSYPGRVEQFF.

The CDR3, as DNA: TGTGCCAGCAGTGCTAGCGGGGGGCCAGGGGTCGAGTTCTTC. Translation: CASSASGGPGVEFF. This chain connects TRBV2 to TRBJ2-1; 11 bases are shared with TRBD2. The germline gives CDR1 SNHLY, CDR2 FYNNEI. The CDR3 runs to 14 residues. Unmatched junction bases numbered 10, after V lost 4 bases and J lost 14 bases.

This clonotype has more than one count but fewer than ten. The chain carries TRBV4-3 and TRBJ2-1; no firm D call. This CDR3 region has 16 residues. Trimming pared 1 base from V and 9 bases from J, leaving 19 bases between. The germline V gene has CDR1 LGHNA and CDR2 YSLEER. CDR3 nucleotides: TGCGCCAGCAGCCAAGGGCGAAGGGTCTCATCAACTGAGCAGTTCTTC. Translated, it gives CASSQGRRVSSTEQFF.